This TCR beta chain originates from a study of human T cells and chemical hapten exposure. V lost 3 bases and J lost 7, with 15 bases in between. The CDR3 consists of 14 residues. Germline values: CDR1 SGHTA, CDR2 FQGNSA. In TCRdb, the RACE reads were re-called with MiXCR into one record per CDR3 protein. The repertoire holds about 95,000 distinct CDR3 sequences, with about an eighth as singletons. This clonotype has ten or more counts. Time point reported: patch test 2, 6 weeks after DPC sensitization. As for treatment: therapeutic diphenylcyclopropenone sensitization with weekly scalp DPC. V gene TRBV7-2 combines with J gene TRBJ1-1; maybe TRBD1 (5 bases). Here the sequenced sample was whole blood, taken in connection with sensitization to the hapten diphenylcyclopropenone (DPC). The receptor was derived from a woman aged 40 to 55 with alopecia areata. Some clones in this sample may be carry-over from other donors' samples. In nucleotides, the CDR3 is TGTGCCAGCAGCTTCAGGACTCGCAGGGTTGAAGCTTTCTTT. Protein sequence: CASSFRTRRVEAFF.